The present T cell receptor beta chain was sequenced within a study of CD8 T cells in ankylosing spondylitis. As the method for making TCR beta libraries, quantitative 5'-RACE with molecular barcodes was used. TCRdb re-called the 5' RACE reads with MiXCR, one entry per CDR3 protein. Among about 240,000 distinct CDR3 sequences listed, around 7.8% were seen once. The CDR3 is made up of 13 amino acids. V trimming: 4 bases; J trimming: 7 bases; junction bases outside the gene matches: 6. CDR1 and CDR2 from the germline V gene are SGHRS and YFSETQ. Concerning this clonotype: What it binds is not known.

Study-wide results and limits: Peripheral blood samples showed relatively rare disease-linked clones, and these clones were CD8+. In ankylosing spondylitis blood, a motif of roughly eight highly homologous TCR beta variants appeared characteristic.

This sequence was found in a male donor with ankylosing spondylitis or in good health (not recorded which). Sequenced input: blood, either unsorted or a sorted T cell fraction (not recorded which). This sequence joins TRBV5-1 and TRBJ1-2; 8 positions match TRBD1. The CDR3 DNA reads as TGCGCCAGCAGCAGGACAGGGACGGCTGGCTACACCTTC. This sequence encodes CASSRTGTAGYTF.